A selection of T cell receptor beta chains follows, all from one sample in a study of cytomegalovirus exposure and HLA in healthy donors. Clones were read by immunoSEQ multiplex PCR, and TCRdb kept only the in-frame ones, dropping some. The table records under 150,000 clones, around 84% of them present only once. The sequencing input was PBMCs. The source of these receptors is a boy younger than 10 in good health and CMV-seronegative. CDR3s include the opening cysteine and the closing phenylalanine or tryptophan. Each record gives: CDR3 protein, CDR3 DNA, D gene, J gene, V gene, clone size. A D gene is named only where the DNA matches it firmly. Expanded clones are given a class, and other clones once, few, many or no size at all.

CASTGLAGGQETQYF | TGTGCCAGCACCGGACTAGCGGGGGGCCAAGAGACCCAGTACTTC | TRBD2 | TRBJ2-5 | TRBV7-6 | NA
CASITGIGSLNTEAFF | TGTGCCAGCATCACGGGGATAGGGAGCCTGAACACTGAAGCTTTCTTT | NA | TRBJ1-1 | TRBV6-6 | NA
CASRDSPGANVLTF | TGTGCCAGCAGAGACAGTCCTGGGGCCAACGTCCTGACTTTC | NA | TRBJ2-6 | TRBV28 | NA
CASSKVGGTNYGYTF | TGTGCCAGTAGTAAGGTCGGGGGGACCAACTATGGCTACACCTTC | NA | TRBJ1-2 | TRBV19 | NA
CASNLMGLAGYNEQFF | TGTGCCAGCAACCTCATGGGACTAGCGGGCTACAATGAGCAGTTCTTC | TRBD2 | TRBJ2-1 | TRBV11-2 | NA
CASSWTFAGTGLWEQYF | TGTGCCAGCAGCTGGACGTTCGCCGGGACAGGGCTATGGGAGCAGTACTTC | TRBD1 | TRBJ2-7 | TRBV11-2 | NA
CASSPGGWTEAFF | TGCGCCAGCAGCCCAGGGGGCTGGACTGAAGCTTTCTTT | TRBD1 | TRBJ1-1 | TRBV5-1 | NA
CASRREGIINEQFF | TGTGCCAGCAGGCGGGAGGGTATAATCAATGAGCAGTTCTTC | TRBD2 | TRBJ2-1 | TRBV6-5 | NA
CAWRRDRGFSMEFF | TGTGCCTGGAGAAGGGACAGGGGATTTAGTATGGAGTTCTTC | TRBD1 | TRBJ2-1 | TRBV30 | NA
CASRPPGTDTQYF | TGTGCCAGCAGGCCGCCCGGGACAGATACGCAGTATTTT | NA | TRBJ2-3 | TRBV11-3 | NA
CASSPTGSAETQYF | TGTGCCAGCAGTCCCACAGGGTCCGCAGAGACCCAGTACTTC | NA | TRBJ2-5 | TRBV5-4 | NA
CASSWLGSEAFF | TGTGCCAGCAGCTGGCTGGGCTCTGAAGCTTTCTTT | NA | TRBJ1-1 | TRBV5-4 | NA
CASRRTLSSPLHF | TGTGCCAGCAGAAGGACATTAAGTTCACCCCTCCACTTT | NA | TRBJ1-6 | TRBV6-4 | once
CASSFQGSSYEQYF | TGTGCCAGCAGTTTTCAGGGGAGCTCCTACGAGCAGTACTTC | NA | TRBJ2-7 | TRBV27 | few
CASSVGQGGYEQYF | TGTGCCAGCAGCGTAGGACAGGGGGGCTACGAGCAGTACTTC | TRBD1 | TRBJ2-7 | TRBV9 | NA
CASSWGAGADGYTF | TGTGCCAGCAGCTGGGGGGCGGGGGCCGATGGCTACACCTTC | NA | TRBJ1-2 | TRBV5-5 | NA
CASSPGQGYYGYTF | TGTGCCAGCTCACCCGGACAGGGGTATTATGGCTACACCTTC | TRBD1 | TRBJ1-2 | TRBV18 | NA
CASSRAGGETQYF | TGCGCCAGCAGCCGAGCGGGGGGAGAGACCCAGTACTTC | TRBD2 | TRBJ2-5 | TRBV5-1 | NA
CASSFGTGGNTIYF | TGCGCCAGCAGCTTCGGGACAGGGGGAAACACCATATATTTT | TRBD1 | TRBJ1-3 | TRBV5-1 | once
CASSPWRGLRNSPLHF | TGTGCCAGCAGCCCATGGCGGGGATTGAGAAATTCACCCCTCCACTTT | NA | TRBJ1-6 | TRBV7-2 | NA
CASSPLAPTGALIYEQYF | TGTGCCAGCTCACCACTGGCCCCTACAGGGGCCCTAATCTACGAGCAGTACTTC | TRBD1 | TRBJ2-7 | TRBV18 | NA
CASSLPLRFPIRDTQYF | TGTGCCAGCAGTTTGCCCCTCAGGTTCCCCATCCGCGATACGCAGTATTTT | NA | TRBJ2-3 | TRBV28 | NA
CASSLVTEGYTF | TGTGCCAGCAGCTTAGTTACCGAGGGCTACACCTTC | NA | TRBJ1-2 | TRBV7-8 | NA
CASSFGETQYF | TGTGCCAGCAGTTTCGGGGAGACCCAGTACTTC | NA | TRBJ2-5 | TRBV28 | once
CASSPEQATLLAGDYEQYF | TGTGCCAGCAGTCCCGAACAGGCTACATTACTAGCGGGAGACTACGAGCAGTACTTC | TRBD2 | TRBJ2-7 | TRBV28 | NA
CASSRTGNYGYTF | TGTGCCAGCAGTCGGACGGGAAACTATGGCTACACCTTC | NA | TRBJ1-2 | TRBV6-5 | few
CASSTFRMGTGTSSYEQYF | TGTGCCAGCAGCACTTTCAGAATGGGAACCGGGACTAGCTCCTACGAGCAGTACTTC | TRBD2 | TRBJ2-7 | TRBV28 | NA
CASSPSPSYEQYF | TGTGCCAGCAGTCCAAGTCCCTCCTACGAGCAGTACTTC | NA | TRBJ2-7 | TRBV2 | NA
CASSVRDRSSYNEQFF | TGTGCCAGCAGCGTCCGGGACAGGAGCTCCTACAATGAGCAGTTCTTC | TRBD1 | TRBJ2-1 | TRBV5-6 | NA
CASGFARGSTDTQYF | TGTGCTAGTGGTTTCGCGCGGGGGAGCACAGATACGCAGTATTTT | TRBD2 | TRBJ2-3 | TRBV12-5 | NA
CASRPGLAGLSYEQYF | TGTGCCAGCAGACCCGGACTAGCGGGACTTTCCTACGAGCAGTACTTC | TRBD2 | TRBJ2-7 | TRBV5-6 | NA
CAWSLLRRASDTQYF | TGTGCCTGGAGTCTACTACGCAGGGCCTCAGATACGCAGTATTTT | NA | TRBJ2-3 | TRBV30 | NA
CASSFLPDNSPLHF | TGTGCCAGCAGCTTTCTACCCGATAATTCACCCCTCCACTTT | NA | TRBJ1-6 | TRBV11-2 | NA
CASSRDRAKTNTGELFF | TGTGCCAGCTCGAGGGACAGGGCAAAAACGAACACCGGGGAGCTGTTTTTT | TRBD1 | TRBJ2-2 | TRBV11-2 | NA
CASSQALARVANEKLFF | TGCGCCAGCAGCCAAGCGCTCGCCAGGGTGGCTAATGAAAAACTGTTTTTT | NA | TRBJ1-4 | TRBV4-3 | NA
CASSATGLNQPQHF | TGCGCCAGCAGCGCTACAGGGTTGAATCAGCCCCAGCATTTT | NA | TRBJ1-5 | TRBV5-1 | NA
CASSRRMTDDAFF | TGTGCCAGCAGCCGCCGGATGACAGATGATGCTTTCTTT | NA | TRBJ1-1 | TRBV11-1 | NA
CASSLARFQEQYF | TGCGCCAGCAGCTTGGCCCGTTTCCAGGAGCAGTACTTC | NA | TRBJ2-7 | TRBV5-1 | few
CASSLGQLTEQYF | TGTGCCAGCAGCCTGGGACAGCTTACGGAGCAGTACTTC | TRBD1 | TRBJ2-7 | TRBV9 | once
CASSPYREPSGNTIYF | TGTGCCAGCAGTCCGTACAGGGAACCCTCTGGAAACACCATATATTTT | NA | TRBJ1-3 | TRBV28 | NA
CASSTTGQDGNTIYF | TGCGCCAGCAGCACAACGGGACAGGATGGAAACACCATATATTTT | TRBD1 | TRBJ1-3 | TRBV5-1 | NA
CASSWGQGAYEQYF | TGTGCCAGCAGCTGGGGACAGGGGGCCTACGAGCAGTACTTC | TRBD1 | TRBJ2-7 | TRBV13 | NA
CASSPTPADETQYF | TGTGCCAGCAGCCCGACCCCCGCGGATGAGACCCAGTACTTC | NA | TRBJ2-5 | TRBV5-5 | NA
CASSVRGVNTGELFF | TGTGCCAGTAGTGTCAGGGGGGTGAACACCGGGGAGCTGTTTTTT | NA | TRBJ2-2 | TRBV19 | NA
CASGLGGPQNQPQHF | TGTGCTAGTGGTTTGGGGGGGCCCCAAAATCAGCCCCAGCATTTT | NA | TRBJ1-5 | TRBV12-5 | NA
CASSTPGTAVYEQYF | TGTGCCAGCAGTACCCCGGGGACAGCGGTCTACGAGCAGTACTTC | TRBD1 | TRBJ2-7 | TRBV28 | NA
CASSLPRREFVEQFF | TGTGCCAGCAGCTTGCCTAGGCGGGAGTTTGTTGAGCAGTTCTTC | TRBD2 | TRBJ2-1 | TRBV5-4 | few
CASSSPGRAGEITDTQYF | TGTGCCAGCAGCTCCCCAGGTAGGGCGGGGGAGATCACAGATACGCAGTATTTT | TRBD2 | TRBJ2-3 | TRBV5-6 | NA
CASSFYPQGSNTGELFF | TGTGCCAGCAGCTTTTACCCGCAGGGGTCGAACACCGGGGAGCTGTTTTTT | NA | TRBJ2-2 | TRBV7-2 | once
CSVTDRALRVTQYF | TGCAGCGTTACGGACAGGGCCCTGCGGGTGACCCAGTACTTC | TRBD1 | TRBJ2-5 | TRBV29-1 | few
CASSLVFRNTGELFF | TGTGCCAGCAGCTTAGTATTCAGAAACACCGGGGAGCTGTTTTTT | NA | TRBJ2-2 | TRBV7-6 | NA
CASSPRTGRNIQYF | TGTGCCAGCAGCCCTAGGACAGGCCGAAACATTCAGTACTTC | TRBD1 | TRBJ2-4 | TRBV7-9 | NA
CASSLVAAGDIQYF | TGTGCCAGCAGCTTGGTTGCGGCGGGAGACATTCAGTACTTC | TRBD2 | TRBJ2-4 | TRBV5-6 | NA
CASSLTGVGGKLQEKLFF | TGTGCCAGCAGCTTGACCGGGGTAGGGGGCAAGTTACAGGAAAAACTGTTTTTT | TRBD1 | TRBJ1-4 | TRBV7-2 | NA
CASSLEAQPQHF | TGTGCCAGCAGTCTCGAGGCTCAGCCCCAGCATTTT | NA | TRBJ1-5 | TRBV28 | NA
CASSLAPSRGLVTGEQFF | TGTGCCAGCAGCTTGGCGCCTTCACGAGGACTAGTTACAGGTGAGCAGTTCTTC | TRBD2 | TRBJ2-1 | TRBV5-6 | NA
CASRGDRGEPHSNQPQHF | TGTGCCAGCAGGGGGGACAGGGGGGAACCGCATAGCAATCAGCCCCAGCATTTT | TRBD1 | TRBJ1-5 | TRBV2 | NA
CASSTMSTGVGTGELFF | TGTGCCAGCAGTACAATGTCGACAGGGGTGGGCACCGGGGAGCTGTTTTTT | TRBD1 | TRBJ2-2 | TRBV25-1 | NA
CASRPTGGENEKLFF | TGCGCCAGCAGACCTACAGGGGGAGAGAATGAAAAACTGTTTTTT | TRBD1 | TRBJ1-4 | TRBV4-1 | NA